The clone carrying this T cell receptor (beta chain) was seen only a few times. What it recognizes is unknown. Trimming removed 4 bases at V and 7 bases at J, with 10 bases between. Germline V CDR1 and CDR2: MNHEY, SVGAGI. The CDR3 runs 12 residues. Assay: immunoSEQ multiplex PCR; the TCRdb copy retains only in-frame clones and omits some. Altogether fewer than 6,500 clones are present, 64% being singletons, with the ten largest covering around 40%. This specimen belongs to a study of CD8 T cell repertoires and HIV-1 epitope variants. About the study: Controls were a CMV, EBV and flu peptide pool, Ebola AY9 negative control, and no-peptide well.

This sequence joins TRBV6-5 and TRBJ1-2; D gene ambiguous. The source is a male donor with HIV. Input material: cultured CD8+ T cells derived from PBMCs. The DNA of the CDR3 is TGTGCCAGCAGTTCCCGCTCGATTGGCTACACCTTC. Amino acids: CASSSRSIGYTF.